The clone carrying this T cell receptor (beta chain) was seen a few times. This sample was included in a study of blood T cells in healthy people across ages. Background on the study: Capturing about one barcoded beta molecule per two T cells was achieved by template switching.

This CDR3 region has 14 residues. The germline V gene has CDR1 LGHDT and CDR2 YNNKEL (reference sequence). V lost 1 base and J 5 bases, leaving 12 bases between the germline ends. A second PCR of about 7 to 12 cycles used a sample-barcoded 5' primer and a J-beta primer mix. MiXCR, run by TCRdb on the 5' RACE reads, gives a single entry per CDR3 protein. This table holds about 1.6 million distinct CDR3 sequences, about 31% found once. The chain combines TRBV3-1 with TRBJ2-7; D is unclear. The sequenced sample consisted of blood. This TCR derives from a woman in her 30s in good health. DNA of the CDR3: TGTGCCAGCAGCCAAGGGGCAGGTCTAGACGAGCAGTACTTC. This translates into CASSQGAGLDEQYF.